What follows are 25 T cell receptor beta chains derived from one specimen sequenced in a study of blood T cell repertoires in COVID-19 (dated by TCRdb to the early 2020s). The library came from the immunoSEQ multiplex PCR assay. In TCRdb, the immuneACCESS table is reduced to in-frame sequences with V and J assigned. These tables do not hold every clone; where another copy was compared, an unresolved V gene accounts for under half, and the others remain unexplained. This sample comprises approximately 300,000 clones, around 92% of them detected only once. Over 8.5% of the sample belongs to the ten largest clones. The sample taken for sequencing was PBMCs or T cells enriched from blood (not recorded which). Every receptor here comes from a young woman who had recovered from COVID-19.

V gene TRBV10-2 combines with J gene TRBJ1-5; D might be TRBD1 (5 bases). The V gene's germline CDR1 is WSHSY and CDR2 SAAADI. Trimming pared 3 bases from V and 2 bases from J, leaving 8 bases between. The CDR3 spans 14 residues. This chain's CDR3 is CASSDRDGNQPQHF. The CDR3 DNA reads as TGCGCCAGCAGTGACAGGGATGGCAATCAGCCCCAGCATTTT.

In DNA form, the CDR3 reads TGTGCCAGCAGCTTAGGCACGGGTATGGAGACCCAGTACTTC. Its translation is CASSLGTGMETQYF. This chain joins TRBV11-2 and TRBJ2-5; D uncertain. The V gene's germline CDR1 is SGHAT and CDR2 FQNNGV. V lost 1 base and J 5 bases, leaving 11 bases between the germline ends. This CDR3 region has 14 residues.

This rearrangement joins TRBV9 to TRBJ2-3; the match to TRBD2 covers 7 bases. Germline CDR1 and CDR2: SGDLS and YYNGEE. This CDR3 spans 18 amino acids. The V and J ends lost 0 bases and 2 bases, in that order; junction bases with no gene match: 12. The CDR3 DNA reads as TGTGCCAGCAGCGTAGACGGAGCGGGGAGAGGAGACACAGATACGCAGTATTTT. Translating it yields CASSVDGAGRGDTDTQYF.

The chain recombines TRBV12-3 or TRBV12-4 with TRBJ2-7; 8 bases match TRBD2. Germline trimming cut 3 bases from V and 5 bases from J; bases unmatched to any gene: 3. This CDR3 is 13 amino acids long. This CDR3 reads CASSLRGAHEQYF. The CDR3 bases are TGTGCCAGCAGTTTGCGGGGGGCGCACGAGCAGTACTTC.

The CDR3 region has the DNA TGTGCCAGTAGCGGGAGGCCCAGCGAGACCCAGTACTTC. Protein sequence: CASSGRPSETQYF. The rearrangement links TRBV28 to TRBJ2-5; 10 nucleotides line up with TRBD2. CDR1 is MDHEN and CDR2 is SYDVKM in the germline V gene. Trimming at V came to 9 bases and at J to 5 bases, leaving 6 bases not matched to a gene. This CDR3 is built from 13 residues.

Of note for this clone: At the DNA level, this CDR3 is encoded by other sequences in the same sample as well. The chain carries TRBV5-1 and TRBJ2-5; no reliable D call. Germline V gives CDR1 SGHRS, CDR2 YFSETQ. V was clipped by 3 bases and J by 2 bases, with 2 bases between them. This CDR3 has 11 amino acids. The CDR3, as DNA: TGCGCCAGCAGCTCGCAAGAGACCCAGTACTTC. This gives the protein CASSSQETQYF. Together with reference TRBV5-1 and TRBJ2-5, the CDR3 gives the full variable domain: KAGVTQTPRYLIKTRGQQVTLSCSPISGHRSVSWYQQTPGQGLQFLFEYFSETQRNKGNFPGRFSGRQFSNSRSEMNVSTLELGDSALYLCASSSQETQYFGPGTRLLVL.

The chain's CDR3 is CSVTGQLTKETQYF. CDR3 sequence (DNA): TGCAGCGTTACCGGACAGCTTACAAAAGAGACCCAGTACTTC. This rearrangement joins TRBV29-1 to TRBJ2-5; a possible D gene is TRBD1 (6 bases). Trimming removed 5 bases from V and 3 bases from J, with 16 bases in between. The CDR3 is 14 residues long. CDR1 and CDR2 (germline): SQVTM, ANQGSEA. Combining the CDR3 with reference TRBV29-1 and TRBJ2-5 gives the whole variable domain SAVISQKPSRDICQRGTSLTIQCQVDSQVTMMFWYRQQPGQSLTLIATANQGSEATYESGFVIDKFPISRPNLTFSTLTVSNMSPEDSSIYLCSVTGQLTKETQYFGPGTRLLVL.

The rearrangement links TRBV7-2 to TRBJ2-1, with a possible D match to TRBD2 (5 bases). Trimming shortened V by 1 base and J by 0 bases, and 19 bases separated the two germline ends. Germline V gene sequence: CDR1 SGHTA, CDR2 FQGNSA. This CDR3 is built from 19 residues. CDR3 nucleotides: TGTGCCAGCAGCTTAGGGGTAGGAGGAGGTGGGAGCTCCTACAATGAGCAGTTCTTC. Amino acid sequence: CASSLGVGGGGSSYNEQFF.

The chain employs TRBV14 and TRBJ1-2; 10 bases line up with TRBD1. The CDR3 runs to 14 residues. CDR1 and CDR2 from the germline V gene are SGHDN and FVKESK. The V segment lost 5 bases and the J segment 8 bases; nucleotides outside the gene matches: 8. The chain's CDR3 is CASSVPGTGEGYTF. The CDR3 DNA sequence: TGTGCCAGCAGCGTGCCTGGGACAGGGGAAGGCTACACCTTC.

The rearrangement joins TRBV4-1 to TRBJ2-7; TRBD1 is a possible D gene (6 bases). This CDR3 region has 16 residues. V gave up 4 bases and J gave up 0 bases, with 16 bases separating them. In germline, CDR1 is MGHRA, CDR2 YSYEKL. DNA of the CDR3: TGCGCCAGCAGCCTTCTATCGACAGGCGCCTCCTACGAGCAGTACTTC. Amino acid sequence: CASSLLSTGASYEQYF.

This rearrangement joins TRBV4-2 to TRBJ1-1, with D perhaps matching TRBD1 (6 bases). Germline assignment: CDR1 LGHNA and CDR2 YNFKEQ. The CDR3 is 12 residues long. V lost 4 bases to trimming and J lost 6 bases, with 9 bases between them. The CDR3 sequence is CASSLQGSEAFF. The CDR3 DNA reads TGTGCCAGCAGCCTACAGGGTTCTGAAGCTTTCTTT.

The chain carries TRBV7-8 and TRBJ1-5; 7 nucleotides match TRBD1. With V trimmed by 0 bases and J by 4 bases, 6 bases remained unmatched. Germline assignment: CDR1 SGHVS and CDR2 FQNEAQ. The CDR3 has 16 amino acids. The CDR3 DNA reads as TGTGCCAGCAGCTTAGCGGGGGACAGCCGAAATCAGCCCCAGCATTTT. Translating it yields CASSLAGDSRNQPQHF.

The rearrangement links TRBV25-1 to TRBJ2-5; the D gene is possibly TRBD2 (5 bases). The CDR3 sequence is 15 residues long. Germline assignment: CDR1 MGHDK and CDR2 SYGVNS. V dropped 1 base and J dropped 0 bases, with 9 bases sitting between them. DNA for the CDR3: TGTGCCAGCAGTGAATCGACTACGTACCAAGAGACCCAGTACTTC. This sequence encodes CASSESTTYQETQYF.

J is TRBJ2-1 and V is TRBV7-3, with a weak D call TRBD2 (5 bases). The CDR3 spans 17 residues. Between the trimmed V and J ends, which lost 1 base and 2 bases, there was a span of 15 bases. The germline CDR1 and CDR2 sequences are SGHTA and FQGTGA. The CDR3 here is CASSLMLSRAPYNEQFF. The CDR3 coding sequence is TGTGCCAGCAGCTTAATGCTGTCGAGGGCCCCCTACAATGAGCAGTTCTTC.

The chain carries TRBV29-1 and TRBJ1-2, with 9 bases that match TRBD1. Germline-derived CDR1 and CDR2 are SQVTM and ANQGSEA. V lost 0 bases, J lost 8 bases, and 4 bases stayed unmatched. The CDR3 runs to 13 residues. This CDR3 reads CSVEDTGGWGYTF. CDR3 DNA: TGCAGCGTTGAAGACACAGGGGGCTGGGGCTACACCTTC.

This clone has just a few counts. This sequence joins TRBV11-3 and TRBJ2-7; 14 bases match TRBD2. The germline V gene has CDR1 SGHNT and CDR2 YENEEA. The trim removed 5 bases at V and 4 bases at J, leaving 13 bases unmatched. This CDR3 is 18 amino acids long. CDR3 in amino acids: CASSPNGTSGSYVYEQYF. CDR3 in DNA: TGTGCCAGCAGCCCGAATGGGACTAGCGGGAGTTATGTTTACGAGCAGTACTTC.

V gene TRBV28 combines with J gene TRBJ2-7, with TRBD1 matching 9 bases. V shed 4 bases and J 2 bases; nucleotides not matched to a gene: 9. The germline CDR1 and CDR2 sequences are MDHEN and SYDVKM. CDR3 length: 16 amino acids. This CDR3 is CASSSEQGAGAYEQYF. DNA for the CDR3: TGTGCCAGCAGTTCAGAACAGGGGGCAGGGGCCTACGAGCAGTACTTC. Full variable domain (remainder filled in from reference TRBV28 and TRBJ2-7): DVKVTQSSRYLVKRTGEKVFLECVQDMDHENMFWYRQDPGLGLRLIYFSYDVKMKEKGDIPEGYSVSREKKERFSLILESASTNQTSMYLCASSSEQGAGAYEQYFGPGTRLTVT.

J is TRBJ1-1 and V is TRBV11-2; 7 nucleotides align to TRBD1. This CDR3 has 17 amino acids. The V segment lost 3 bases and the J segment 0 bases; nucleotides outside the gene matches: 10. Germline V gene sequence: CDR1 SGHAT, CDR2 FQNNGV. CDR3 coding DNA: TGTGCCAGCAGCTTTTGGGGCAGGGGGGAGATGAACACTGAAGCTTTCTTT. Amino acid sequence: CASSFWGRGEMNTEAFF.

This clone was counted once. The V gene is TRBV19, the J gene TRBJ1-5; D is uncertain. The CDR3 totals 15 residues. From germline, CDR1 is LNHDA and CDR2 SQIVND (reference sequence). The V end lost 5 bases, the J end lost 3 bases, and 14 bases lay between the germline ends. The chain's CDR3 is CASSAQKPSNQPQHF. The CDR3 bases are TGTGCCAGTAGTGCCCAAAAGCCGTCCAATCAGCCCCAGCATTTT.

The V call is TRBV5-4, the J call TRBJ2-7; D ambiguous. This CDR3 has 15 residues. Looked up from germline, CDR1 is SGHNT and CDR2 is YYREEE (reference sequence). V lost 0 bases to trimming and J lost 6 bases, with 16 bases between them. The CDR3 protein is CASSLEPGFVTEQYF. CDR3 nucleotide sequence: TGTGCCAGCAGCTTGGAACCCGGGTTTGTTACCGAGCAGTACTTC.

The chain is built from TRBV5-1 and TRBJ2-5; D gene unclear. V dropped 0 bases and J dropped 1 base, with 7 bases sitting between them. The germline V gene encodes CDR1 SGHRS and CDR2 YFSETQ. This CDR3 comprises 14 residues. This CDR3 reads CASSLGRTQETQYF. The CDR3 nucleotides are TGCGCCAGCAGCTTGGGTAGAACCCAAGAGACCCAGTACTTC.

This clone occurred once. V is TRBV15 and J is TRBJ1-5; D not resolved. Trimming left V 0 bases short and J 3 bases short, with 9 bases between. The CDR3 runs to 15 residues. Per the germline V gene, CDR1 is LNHNV and CDR2 is YYDKDF (reference sequence). The chain's CDR3 is CATSRESRFNQPQHF. The CDR3 DNA reads as TGTGCCACCAGCAGAGAAAGCAGGTTCAATCAGCCCCAGCATTTT.

The chain employs TRBV28 and TRBJ1-1; TRBD1 agrees at 7 bases. Unmatched junction bases numbered 16, after V lost 4 bases and J lost 5 bases. This CDR3 comprises 17 residues. CDR1 is MDHEN and CDR2 is SYDVKM in the germline V gene. The CDR3 is CASSSPTGYARGTEAFF. For the CDR3, the DNA is TGTGCCAGCAGTTCACCGACAGGGTACGCCCGAGGTACTGAAGCTTTCTTT.

J is TRBJ1-2 and V is TRBV29-1, with D possibly being TRBD1 (5 bases). V was clipped by 2 bases and J by 8 bases, with 15 bases between them. CDR1 and CDR2 from the germline V gene are SQVTM and ANQGSEA. CDR3 length equals 13 residues. The chain's CDR3 is CSVEWGRGVGYTF. The CDR3 DNA follows: TGCAGCGTTGAATGGGGGAGGGGTGTCGGCTACACCTTC.

The chain has TRBV19 and TRBJ1-5, with D maybe TRBD1 (6 bases). This CDR3 comprises 15 residues. Per the germline V gene, CDR1 is LNHDA and CDR2 is SQIVND (reference sequence). Trimming removed 4 bases from V and 4 bases from J, with 14 bases in between. CDR3 sequence reads: CASSRGTRDNQPQHF. Written as DNA, the CDR3 is TGTGCCAGTAGTAGGGGGACACGCGATAATCAGCCCCAGCATTTT. Combining the CDR3 with reference TRBV19 and TRBJ1-5 gives the whole variable domain DGGITQSPKYLFRKEGQNVTLSCEQNLNHDAMYWYRQDPGQGLRLIYYSQIVNDFQKGDIAEGYSVSREKKESFPLTVTSAQKNPTAFYLCASSRGTRDNQPQHFGDGTRLSIL.